Sequencing of this T cell receptor beta chain was carried out in a study of CD8 T cells in Susac syndrome. Random hexamers served to reverse transcribe roughly 0.45 to 1 ug RNA. TCRdb passed the immunoSEQ multiplex PCR reads through MiXCR, listing each CDR3 protein once. The data hold a few hundred thousand distinct CDR3 sequences, with around nine tenths observed a single time. TEMRA cells were FACS-enriched, and CD8+ and CD4+ T cells were isolated negatively. Deletions cut 4 bases from V and 5 bases from J, with 22 bases between. The CDR3 contains 17 residues. Sequencing used CD8+ T cells from PBMCs. The chain recombines TRBV12-3 or TRBV12-4 with TRBJ2-3; a weak D match, TRBD2 (7 bases). This receptor was obtained from a human donor with multiple sclerosis. CDR3 protein: CASSSKGGGGVEDTQYF. CDR3 in DNA: TGTGCCAGCAGTTCAAAGGGTGGCGGGGGCGTGGAAGATACGCAGTATTTT.